Shown below are 25 T cell receptor beta chains from a single sample sequenced in a study of T cell responses to AZD1222 COVID-19 vaccine (dated by TCRdb to 2020 to 2023). Receptors were amplified or captured by the immunoSEQ multiplex PCR assay. Sourced from immuneACCESS, this table was stored by TCRdb with only in-frame sequences that have V and J called. A share of the clones is absent; for the studies checked, an unresolved V gene accounts for under half, and the remainder has no known explanation. The sample contains more than 80,000 clones, roughly nine tenths of them found a single time. The ten largest account for 5% to 6% of the sample. The sample's time point label, decoded: baseline before first vaccination. Sample: peripheral blood, taken on day 0 of AZD1222 vaccination. The receptors were gathered from an adult in good health.

The chain couples TRBV24-1 to TRBJ2-1; D may match TRBD1 or TRBD2 (5 bases each). Germline V gene data show CDR1 as KGHDR and CDR2 as SFDVKD. This CDR3 contains 15 residues. V was clipped by 3 bases and J by 7 bases, with 15 bases between them. The CDR3 region has the DNA TGTGCCACCAGTGATGTTCTGGGGGATCGGAATGAGCAGTTCTTC. Translated, it gives CATSDVLGDRNEQFF.

The chain links TRBV10-1 to TRBJ2-7, with 7 bases identical to TRBD1. The germline CDR1 and CDR2 sequences are WNHNN and SYGVQD (reference sequence). V lost 0 bases to trimming and J lost 4 bases; unmatched junction nucleotides: 3. There are 14 residues in the CDR3. As DNA, the CDR3 is TGCGCCAGCAGTGAGTCTGGCAGGGGGTACGAGCAGTACTTC. Its translation is CASSESGRGYEQYF.

This clone was picked up one time. The chain couples TRBV5-1 to TRBJ1-2, with 12 bases that match TRBD1. V lost 4 bases and J lost 8; bases outside the gene matches: 6. The CDR3 length is 14 residues. The germline CDR1 and CDR2 sequences are SGHRS and YFSETQ. The CDR3 DNA follows: TGCGCCAGCAGCCTGGGACAGGGGGCGGAGGGCTACACCTTC. It yields the protein CASSLGQGAEGYTF.

This clone was counted a single time. This chain uses TRBV2 with TRBJ2-7; TRBD2 matches at 10 bases. The V and J ends lost 9 bases and 5 bases, in that order; junction bases with no gene match: 4. Germline lookup yields CDR1 SNHLY and CDR2 FYNNEI. This CDR3 is 12 amino acids long. The CDR3 sequence: CASGTSVHEQYF. The CDR3 region has the DNA TGTGCCAGTGGGACTAGCGTACACGAGCAGTACTTC.

The gene calls are TRBV29-1 and TRBJ1-5; D is unclear. The germline V gene has CDR1 SQVTM and CDR2 ANQGSEA. This CDR3 contains 12 residues. V was clipped by 7 bases and J by 5 bases, with 12 bases between them. This CDR3 is CSAGESDQPQHF. The CDR3 nucleotides read TGCAGCGCCGGCGAGTCAGATCAGCCCCAGCATTTT.

V gene TRBV19 combines with J gene TRBJ2-5; 7 nucleotides agree with TRBD1. This CDR3 is built from 13 residues. The V gene's germline CDR1 is LNHDA and CDR2 SQIVND (reference sequence). The V segment lost 9 bases and the J segment 7 bases; nucleotides outside the gene matches: 11. The CDR3 DNA is TGTGCCAGCCAACGACAGGGCCTGGGGACCCAGTACTTC. It translates to CASQRQGLGTQYF.

The chain recombines TRBV7-7 with TRBJ2-1; 11 nucleotides line up with TRBD2. The CDR3 runs to 20 residues. The junction had 13 bases not matched to a gene; V was cut back by 3 bases and J by 0 bases. Germline-derived CDR1 and CDR2 are SSHAT and FNYEAQ (reference sequence). CDR3 protein: CASSFGKLAGVGRSYNEQFF. The CDR3 DNA sequence: TGTGCCAGCAGCTTTGGCAAACTAGCGGGAGTTGGCCGCTCCTACAATGAGCAGTTCTTC.

The V and J genes are TRBV7-3 and TRBJ2-7, with 7 positions matching TRBD1. The trim removed 5 bases at V and 6 bases at J, leaving 13 bases unmatched. The CDR3 runs 15 residues. Germline values: CDR1 SGHTA, CDR2 FQGTGA. CDR3: CASSPQGVPSAEQYF. CDR3 nucleotides: TGTGCCAGCAGCCCGCAGGGGGTTCCCTCGGCCGAGCAGTACTTC.

The V gene is TRBV6-1, the J gene TRBJ2-1; no clear D. Trimming shortened V by 2 bases and J by 0 bases, and 11 bases separated the two germline ends. This CDR3 has 16 residues. The germline CDR1 and CDR2 sequences are MNHNS and SASEGT. The CDR3 nucleotides are TGTGCCAGCAGTGAACAAGGCTATAGCTCCTACAATGAGCAGTTCTTC. It encodes CASSEQGYSSYNEQFF.

This clone was observed a single time. The gene calls are TRBV6-5 and TRBJ2-7; a weak D match, TRBD1 (6 bases). Germline CDR1 reads MNHEY; CDR2 reads SVGAGI. The CDR3 sequence is 12 residues long. V was shortened by 10 bases and J by 5 bases, with 15 bases between the two germline ends. For the CDR3, the DNA is TGTGCCAAACCAACAGGGACCAACGAGCAGTACTTC. This encodes CAKPTGTNEQYF.

The chain has TRBV4-3 and TRBJ2-3; TRBD2 aligns across 9 bases. Germline-derived CDR1 and CDR2 are LGHNA and YSLEER. J was trimmed by 0 bases and V by 6 bases; bases with no gene match: 13. The CDR3 is 18 residues long. The CDR3 protein is CASRNSGGRTGSTDTQYF. In DNA, the CDR3 is TGCGCCAGCAGGAACAGCGGGGGGCGGACGGGGAGCACAGATACGCAGTATTTT.

This chain uses TRBV5-1 with TRBJ2-1; TRBD1 aligns across 9 bases. The CDR3 has 15 amino acids. Germline CDR1 is SGHRS and CDR2 is YFSETQ. V gave up 3 bases and J gave up 1 base; unmatched junction bases: 2. CDR3 amino acids: CASSYGQGSYNEQFF. For the CDR3, the DNA is TGCGCCAGCAGCTACGGACAGGGGTCCTACAATGAGCAGTTCTTC.

This chain uses TRBV4-3 with TRBJ2-7; D may match TRBD1 or TRBD2 (6 bases each). The V end was cut by 2 bases, the J end by 7 bases, with 18 bases between. Germline V gene sequence: CDR1 LGHNA, CDR2 YSLEER. The CDR3 has 15 residues. The CDR3 loop reads CASSQSGTGTREQYF. The CDR3 DNA follows: TGCGCCAGCAGCCAATCCGGTACAGGGACTCGGGAGCAGTACTTC.

The rearrangement joins TRBV1 to TRBJ2-2; the D call of TRBD2 is as the table states it, not checked on the DNA. TRBV1 is a pseudogene. This CDR3 region has 19 residues. CDR3 nucleotides: TGCACCAGCAGCCAAGTTACTAGACTAGCGGGAGGGCCTACCGGGGAGCTGTTTTTT. Translated, it gives CTSSQVTRLAGGPTGELFF.

V gene TRBV3-1 (or the pseudogene TRBV3-2) combines with J gene TRBJ2-7; D assignment may be TRBD1 or TRBD2 (5 bases each). The length of the CDR3 is 14 residues. Looked up from germline, CDR1 is LGHDT and CDR2 is YNNKEL (reference sequence). V was cut by 1 base and J by 5 bases, with 12 bases left in between. CDR3 sequence: CASSQGGVYDEQYF. Written as DNA, the CDR3 is TGTGCCAGCAGCCAAGGAGGGGTGTACGACGAGCAGTACTTC.

The chain links TRBV2 to TRBJ2-7; D is perhaps TRBD1 (5 bases). V lost 6 bases to trimming and J lost 0 bases, with 18 bases between them. This CDR3 spans 16 amino acids. CDR1 is SNHLY, CDR2 FYNNEI, per germline. CDR3 sequence: CASRADSSGDSYEQYF. CDR3 DNA sequence: TGTGCCAGCAGGGCTGACAGCAGTGGGGACTCCTACGAGCAGTACTTC.

This sequence joins TRBV12-3 or TRBV12-4 and TRBJ2-2; maybe TRBD2 (5 bases). The CDR3 runs to 13 residues. The V gene lost 7 bases and the J gene lost 6 bases, with 12 bases spanning the gap. This CDR3 reads CASTQLRAGELFF. The CDR3 DNA reads as TGTGCCAGCACCCAGTTGAGGGCCGGGGAGCTGTTTTTT.

The rearrangement joins TRBV28 to TRBJ1-6, with D unclear. The CDR3 sequence is 14 residues long. Germline assignment: CDR1 MDHEN and CDR2 SYDVKM. V was trimmed by 6 bases and J by 0 bases, leaving 6 bases between them. CDR3 bases: TGTGCCAGCAGGGCCCACTCCTATAATTCACCCCTCCACTTT. This translates into CASRAHSYNSPLHF.

The chain is built from TRBV29-1 and TRBJ2-3; a weak D match, TRBD1 (5 bases). CDR1 is SQVTM, CDR2 ANQGSEA, per germline. The V gene lost 0 bases and the J gene lost 4 bases, with 11 bases spanning the gap. This CDR3 is built from 14 residues. For the CDR3, the DNA is TGCAGCGTTGAAGACCAGGGTCTCGCAGATACGCAGTATTTT. Translating gives CSVEDQGLADTQYF.

V gene TRBV4-3 combines with J gene TRBJ1-2, with D possibly matching TRBD1 (5 bases). V was trimmed by 1 base and J by 0 bases, leaving 9 bases between them. The CDR3 spans 15 residues. Germline V gene data show CDR1 as LGHNA and CDR2 as YSLEER. CDR3: CASSQVGGANYGYTF. The DNA for the CDR3 is TGCGCCAGCAGCCAAGTGGGGGGGGCTAACTATGGCTACACCTTC.

To note about this clone: At one end, the junction sequence differs from germline, possibly due to a read error. This sequence joins TRBV5-4 and TRBJ2-2; D is uncertain. This CDR3 comprises 16 residues. Germline CDR1 reads SGHNT; CDR2 reads YYREEE (reference sequence). DNA for the CDR3: TGTGCCAGCAGCTGGGATGGATATAGGGCCACCCGGGAGCTGTTTTTT. Translating gives CASSWDGYRATRELFF.

The chain is built from TRBV9 and TRBJ2-3, with 14 nucleotides matching TRBD2. The ends lost 10 bases at V and 2 bases at J; junction bases unmatched: 24. Germline assignment: CDR1 SGDLS and CDR2 YYNGEE. The CDR3 is 21 residues long. As DNA, the CDR3 is TGTGCCGGACTGGGGTATAATTCCGGGACTAGCGGGAGTGGAGCCACAGATACGCAGTATTTT. It encodes CAGLGYNSGTSGSGATDTQYF. Full variable domain (missing parts from reference TRBV9 and TRBJ2-3): DSGVTQTPKHLITATGQRVTLRCSPRSGDLSVYWYQQSLDQGLQFLIQYYNGEERAKGNILERFSAQQFPDLHSELNLSSLELGDSALYFCAGLGYNSGTSGSGATDTQYFGPGTRLTVL.

V and J are TRBV4-2 and TRBJ2-2; 8 bases map to TRBD2. The CDR3 extends over 17 amino acids. The V and J ends lost 1 base and 1 base, in that order; junction bases with no gene match: 5. Germline loops: CDR1 LGHNA, CDR2 YNFKEQ. DNA of the CDR3: TGTGCCAGCAGCCAAGTCGGCGCGGGAGGGAACACCGGGGAGCTGTTTTTT. This sequence encodes CASSQVGAGGNTGELFF.

This rearrangement joins TRBV5-1 to TRBJ1-4; no clear D. Germline V gene data show CDR1 as SGHRS and CDR2 as YFSETQ. The CDR3 has 13 amino acids. With 1 base removed from V and 2 bases from J, the gap between germline ends came to 3 bases. The CDR3 is CASSLWTNEKLFF. The CDR3 DNA is TGCGCCAGCAGCTTGTGGACTAATGAAAAACTGTTTTTT.

V usage is TRBV12-3 or TRBV12-4 and J usage is TRBJ2-7; D may match TRBD1 or TRBD2 (5 bases each). The ends were cut back, 4 bases at V and 3 bases at J, with 10 bases in the middle. The length of the CDR3 is 13 residues. CDR3 sequence reads: CASSSGTDYEQYF. CDR3 coding DNA: TGTGCCAGCAGTTCGGGGACGGACTACGAGCAGTACTTC.